These T cell receptor beta chains were read from a single sample in a study of blood T cells in healthy people across ages. TCRdb used MiXCR to reprocess the 5' RACE reads, holding one entry per CDR3 protein. Among some 690,000 distinct CDR3 sequences listed, about a fifth were seen once. The specimen was blood. Receptors were obtained from a man in his 70s in good health. The CDR3 runs from the conserved cysteine through the conserved F or W. A D gene is named only where the DNA matches it firmly. Rows give clone size only sometimes, using once, few, many, or a class for an expanded clone.

CDR3 length	D gene	V gene	J gene	clone size	CDR3 DNA	CDR3 protein
17	.	TRBV6-5	TRBJ1-4	.	TGTGCCAGCAGTTCACATACTCGACGAAAAACCAATGAAAAACTGTTTTTT	CASSSHTRRKTNEKLFF
12	.	TRBV29-1	TRBJ1-1	few	TGCAGCGTTCGGGCCCGAGGGACTGAAGCTTTCTTT	CSVRARGTEAFF
14	.	TRBV18	TRBJ1-5	.	TGTGCCAGCTCACCACGGGATGGCAATCAGCCCCAGCATTTT	CASSPRDGNQPQHF
15	.	TRBV12-3/TRBV12-4	TRBJ2-1	.	TGTGCCAGCAGTTTCGGTGGGAGCGGCTACAATGAGCAGTTCTTC	CASSFGGSGYNEQFF
14	.	TRBV3-1	TRBJ1-4	few	TGTGCCAGCAGCCCCGGGGAACCTCATGAAAAACTGTTTTTT	CASSPGEPHEKLFF
14	.	TRBV7-9	TRBJ2-7	.	TGTGCCAGCAGCTTAGCGGGAGCAGTCTACGAGCAGTACTTC	CASSLAGAVYEQYF
16	TRBD1	TRBV9	TRBJ2-5	.	TGTGCCAGCAGCGTAGGGATTGGGGGACAGCAAGAGACCCAGTACTTC	CASSVGIGGQQETQYF
14	TRBD2	TRBV29-1	TRBJ2-1	few	TGCAGCGTTGTGGGAGGGGTATCCTACAATGAGCAGTTCTTC	CSVVGGVSYNEQFF
16	.	TRBV6-5	TRBJ2-3	few	TGTGCCAGCAGCATACAGACTACCCCTAGCACAGATACGCAGTATTTT	CASSIQTTPSTDTQYF
15	.	TRBV5-1	TRBJ1-4	few	TGCGCCAGCAGCTTCACGCCGGGGGGTCGTGAAAAACTGTTTTTT	CASSFTPGGREKLFF
13	TRBD1	TRBV6-1	TRBJ2-2	few	TGTGCCAGCAGAGGACAGGCCACCGGGGAGCTGTTTTTT	CASRGQATGELFF
14	TRBD2	TRBV20-1	TRBJ2-1	few	TGCAGTGCTAGAGTGGGCGGGGGATTTTATGAGCAGTTCTTC	CSARVGGGFYEQFF
17	TRBD1	TRBV7-6	TRBJ1-5	.	TGTGCCAGCAGCTTAATTACTTGGACAGGGCCGGGTCAGCCCCAGCATTTT	CASSLITWTGPGQPQHF
14	.	TRBV29-1	TRBJ1-4	few	TGCAGCGTAACCCGCGGTGCAACTAATGAAAAACTGTTTTTT	CSVTRGATNEKLFF
13	.	TRBV12-3/TRBV12-4	TRBJ1-2	.	TGTGCCAGCAGTTTTCGGGTATCCTATGGCTACACCTTC	CASSFRVSYGYTF
12	.	TRBV6-6	TRBJ1-5	.	TGTGCCAGCAGTTACGGGTTACAGCCCCAGCATTTT	CASSYGLQPQHF
14	.	TRBV29-1	TRBJ1-1	.	TGCAGCGTTGAAGATTTAGGGGCCGGAACTGAAGCTTTCTTT	CSVEDLGAGTEAFF
16	.	TRBV5-6	TRBJ2-3	few	TGTGCCAGCAGCCAAAAGATCGTCGGGGGCGAGAATACGCAGTATTTT	CASSQKIVGGENTQYF
14	.	TRBV5-1	TRBJ2-4	.	TGCGCCAGCAGTAAGGGAACGGCCAAAAACATTCAGTACTTC	CASSKGTAKNIQYF
15	.	TRBV21-1	TRBJ1-4	.	TGTGCCAGCAGCCCGGGGGGGGACAGGAGACAAAAACTGTTTTTT	CASSPGGDRRQKLFF